Listed below are T cell receptor beta chains from one sample, sequenced in a study of CXCR3-negative and CXCR3-positive naive CD8 T cells. TCRdb re-called the 5' RACE reads; one entry per CDR3 protein, DNA not given. Across 20,000 to 30,000 distinct CDR3 sequences, the top ten clones capture about 4% of the sample. The sample consisted of naive CXCR3- CD8+ T cells from blood. All receptors come from a human donor in good health. Some clones in this sample may be carry-over from other donors' samples. CDR3s include the opening cysteine and the closing phenylalanine or tryptophan. The order of the fields is V gene, J gene, clone size, CDR3 protein. Expanded clones are given a class, and other clones once, few, many or no size at all.

v_call: TRBV7-9; j_call: TRBJ2-1; clone_size: -; cdr3_aa: CASSHHLQGNNEQFF
v_call: TRBV15; j_call: TRBJ2-3; clone_size: -; cdr3_aa: CATSGHGRKGGEDTQYF
v_call: TRBV14; j_call: TRBJ2-1; clone_size: -; cdr3_aa: CASSQDPRRGYNEQFF
v_call: TRBV29-1; j_call: TRBJ1-4; clone_size: -; cdr3_aa: CSVTGPLSEKLFF
v_call: TRBV6-4; j_call: TRBJ2-1; clone_size: -; cdr3_aa: CASSVSSEYNEQFF
v_call: TRBV7-6; j_call: TRBJ2-1; clone_size: -; cdr3_aa: CASSLRYQLDYNEQFF
v_call: TRBV28; j_call: TRBJ2-2; clone_size: medium-sized; cdr3_aa: CASSLNTGELFF
v_call: TRBV11-3; j_call: TRBJ2-1; clone_size: -; cdr3_aa: CASSLLAGGLDNEQFF
v_call: TRBV29-1; j_call: TRBJ2-1; clone_size: -; cdr3_aa: CSVEMGGTGSSYNEQFF
v_call: TRBV7-2; j_call: TRBJ2-5; clone_size: -; cdr3_aa: CASSLGSGRSPQETQYF
v_call: TRBV15; j_call: TRBJ2-3; clone_size: -; cdr3_aa: CATSPRGDTQYF
v_call: TRBV5-6; j_call: TRBJ2-5; clone_size: medium-sized; cdr3_aa: CASSSEAGTGLGETQYF
v_call: TRBV20-1; j_call: TRBJ2-7; clone_size: -; cdr3_aa: CSEPESYEQYF
v_call: TRBV5-6; j_call: TRBJ2-7; clone_size: -; cdr3_aa: CASSATYEQYF
v_call: TRBV14; j_call: TRBJ2-5; clone_size: medium-sized; cdr3_aa: CASSQEEGGETQYF
v_call: TRBV6-2/TRBV6-3; j_call: TRBJ2-7; clone_size: -; cdr3_aa: CASRQQGWYEQYF
v_call: TRBV15; j_call: TRBJ2-5; clone_size: -; cdr3_aa: CATSSSVRDREETQYF
v_call: TRBV29-1; j_call: TRBJ2-1; clone_size: -; cdr3_aa: CSVTGTGDLEQFF
v_call: TRBV7-6; j_call: TRBJ2-1; clone_size: -; cdr3_aa: CASGRGQGFIEQFF
v_call: TRBV7-3; j_call: TRBJ2-3; clone_size: medium-sized; cdr3_aa: CASSTPGGGGTDTQYF
v_call: TRBV29-1; j_call: TRBJ1-2; clone_size: -; cdr3_aa: CSDGQLDGYTF
v_call: TRBV4-3; j_call: TRBJ1-1; clone_size: -; cdr3_aa: CASSQDWGGENTEAFF
v_call: TRBV21-1; j_call: TRBJ1-6; clone_size: -; cdr3_aa: CASSKAPGIGSPLHF
v_call: TRBV21-1; j_call: TRBJ2-7; clone_size: -; cdr3_aa: CASSKVPGASSIGYEQYF